This T cell receptor beta chain was identified in a study of OX40 agonist ivuxolimab in advanced cancers. The repertoire was sequenced with immunoSEQ multiplex PCR; TCRdb's copy has only in-frame clones and lacks some. The sample carries 55,000 or so clones, about nine tenths recorded once. The CDR3 sequence is 14 residues long. Germline loops: CDR1 MRHNA, CDR2 SNTAGT. V was shortened by 10 bases and J by 0 bases, with 12 bases between the two germline ends. Sequences were derived from CD4+ or CD8+ T cells sorted from blood, sampled in a trial of the OX40 agonist ivuxolimab. The sequence was obtained from an adult with an advanced solid tumor such as melanoma, head and neck, liver or kidney cancer. The genes are TRBV6-4 and TRBJ2-2; D is ambiguous. Written as DNA, the CDR3 is TGTGCCACCTCAAGGGCAGCGAACACCGGGGAGCTGTTTTTT. It encodes CATSRAANTGELFF.